This T cell receptor (beta chain) was obtained from a study of early T cells in non-severe SARS-CoV-2 infection. Germline loops: CDR1 SQVTM, CDR2 ANQGSEA. The CDR3 runs to 12 residues. V was trimmed by 5 bases and J by 5 bases, leaving 10 bases between them. TCRdb independently ran MiXCR on the 5' RACE reads; one entry per CDR3 protein. This table has about 50,000 distinct CDR3 sequences, roughly a tenth appearing once. The source material was whole blood. The receptor comes from an adult who was a healthcare worker with PCR-confirmed SARS-CoV-2 infection or an uninfected control (not recorded which). The chain couples TRBV29-1 to TRBJ2-1, with D uncertain. The CDR3 protein is CSVLDPNNEQFF. Here the CDR3 DNA reads TGCAGCGTTCTGGACCCCAACAATGAGCAGTTCTTC.